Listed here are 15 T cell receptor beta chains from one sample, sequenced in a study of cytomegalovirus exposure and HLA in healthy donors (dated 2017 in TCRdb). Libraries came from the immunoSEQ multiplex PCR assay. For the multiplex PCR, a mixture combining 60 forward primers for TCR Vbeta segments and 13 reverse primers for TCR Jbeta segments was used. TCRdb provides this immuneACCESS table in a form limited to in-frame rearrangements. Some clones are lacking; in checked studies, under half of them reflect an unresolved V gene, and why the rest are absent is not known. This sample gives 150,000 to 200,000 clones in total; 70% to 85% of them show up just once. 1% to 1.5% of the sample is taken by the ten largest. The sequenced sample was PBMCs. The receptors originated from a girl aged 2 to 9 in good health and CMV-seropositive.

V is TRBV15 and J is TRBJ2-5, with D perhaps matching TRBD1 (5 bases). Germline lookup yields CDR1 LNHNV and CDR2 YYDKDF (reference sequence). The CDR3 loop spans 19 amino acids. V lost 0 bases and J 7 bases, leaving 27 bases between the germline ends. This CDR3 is CATSRDVTGPTLLTSTQYF. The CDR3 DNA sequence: TGTGCCACCAGCAGAGACGTTACAGGACCGACCCTCCTCACGTCGACCCAGTACTTC.

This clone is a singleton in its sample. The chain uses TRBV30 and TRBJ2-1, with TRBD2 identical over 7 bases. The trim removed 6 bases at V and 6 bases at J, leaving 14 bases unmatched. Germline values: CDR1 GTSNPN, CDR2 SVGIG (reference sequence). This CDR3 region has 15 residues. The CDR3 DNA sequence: TGTGCCTGTTTCGATGGGGGGGAGAGGGGCAATGAGCAGTTCTTC. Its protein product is CACFDGGERGNEQFF.

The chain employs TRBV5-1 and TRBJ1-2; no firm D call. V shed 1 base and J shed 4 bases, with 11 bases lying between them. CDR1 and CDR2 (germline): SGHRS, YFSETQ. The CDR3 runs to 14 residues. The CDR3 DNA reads TGCGCCAGCAGCTTGTCCACTCTACCCTATGGCTACACCTTC. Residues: CASSLSTLPYGYTF.

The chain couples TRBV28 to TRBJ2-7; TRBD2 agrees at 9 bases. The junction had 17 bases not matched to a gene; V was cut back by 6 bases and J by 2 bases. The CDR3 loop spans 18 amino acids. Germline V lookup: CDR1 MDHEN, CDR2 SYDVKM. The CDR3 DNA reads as TGTGCCAGCAGCTACCATCTAGCGGGGAAAGTGAACCCCTACGAGCAGTACTTC. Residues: CASSYHLAGKVNPYEQYF. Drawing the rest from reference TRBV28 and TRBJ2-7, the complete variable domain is DVKVTQSSRYLVKRTGEKVFLECVQDMDHENMFWYRQDPGLGLRLIYFSYDVKMKEKGDIPEGYSVSREKKERFSLILESASTNQTSMYLCASSYHLAGKVNPYEQYFGPGTRLTVT.

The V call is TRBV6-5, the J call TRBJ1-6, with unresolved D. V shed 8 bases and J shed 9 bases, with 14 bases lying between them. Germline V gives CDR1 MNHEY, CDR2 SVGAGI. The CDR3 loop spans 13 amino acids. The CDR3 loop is CASSLAGSSPLHF. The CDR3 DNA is TGTGCCAGCTCTCTGGCGGGGTCTTCACCCCTCCACTTT.

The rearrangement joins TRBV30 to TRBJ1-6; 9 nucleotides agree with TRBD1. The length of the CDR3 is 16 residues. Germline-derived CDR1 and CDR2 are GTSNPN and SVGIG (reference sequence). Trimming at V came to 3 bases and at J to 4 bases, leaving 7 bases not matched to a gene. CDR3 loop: CAWRGTGGFYNSPLHF. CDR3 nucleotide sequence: TGTGCCTGGAGGGGTACAGGGGGCTTTTATAATTCACCCCTCCACTTT.

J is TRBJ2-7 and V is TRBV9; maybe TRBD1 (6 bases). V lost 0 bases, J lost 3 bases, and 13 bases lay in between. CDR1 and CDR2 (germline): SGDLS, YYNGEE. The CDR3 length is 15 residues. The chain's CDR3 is CASSVASAGVYEQYF. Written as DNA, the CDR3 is TGTGCCAGCAGCGTAGCCTCCGCAGGGGTCTACGAGCAGTACTTC.

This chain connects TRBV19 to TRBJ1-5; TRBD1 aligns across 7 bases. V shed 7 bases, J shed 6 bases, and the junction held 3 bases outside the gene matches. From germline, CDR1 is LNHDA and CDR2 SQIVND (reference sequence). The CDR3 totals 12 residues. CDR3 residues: CASTDRVQPQHF. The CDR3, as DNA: TGTGCCAGTACCGACAGGGTTCAGCCCCAGCATTTT.

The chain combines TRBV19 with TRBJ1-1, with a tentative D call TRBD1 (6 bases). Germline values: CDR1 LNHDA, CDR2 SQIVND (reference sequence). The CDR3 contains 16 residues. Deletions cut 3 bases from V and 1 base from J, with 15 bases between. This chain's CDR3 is CASSIGGVRGNTEAFF. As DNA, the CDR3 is TGTGCCAGTAGTATCGGAGGAGTCAGGGGGAACACTGAAGCTTTCTTT.

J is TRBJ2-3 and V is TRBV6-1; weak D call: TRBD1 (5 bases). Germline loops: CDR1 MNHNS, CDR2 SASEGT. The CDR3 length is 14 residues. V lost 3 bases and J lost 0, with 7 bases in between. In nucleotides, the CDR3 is TGTGCCAGCAGTGACAGGGCTAGCACAGATACGCAGTATTTT. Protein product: CASSDRASTDTQYF.

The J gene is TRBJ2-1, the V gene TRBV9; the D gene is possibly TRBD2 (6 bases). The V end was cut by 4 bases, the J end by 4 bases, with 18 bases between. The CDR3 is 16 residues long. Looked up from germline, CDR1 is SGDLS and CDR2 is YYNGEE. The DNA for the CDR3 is TGTGCCAGCAGCTCCCGGACTACAAAGGCTTACAATGAGCAGTTCTTC. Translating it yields CASSSRTTKAYNEQFF. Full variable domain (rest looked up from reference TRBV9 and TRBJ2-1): DSGVTQTPKHLITATGQRVTLRCSPRSGDLSVYWYQQSLDQGLQFLIQYYNGEERAKGNILERFSAQQFPDLHSELNLSSLELGDSALYFCASSSRTTKAYNEQFFGPGTRLTVL.

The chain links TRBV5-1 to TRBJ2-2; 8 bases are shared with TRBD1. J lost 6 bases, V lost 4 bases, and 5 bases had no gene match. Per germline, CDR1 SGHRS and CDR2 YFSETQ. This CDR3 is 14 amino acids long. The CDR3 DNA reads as TGCGCCAGCAGCCGAGACAGGGGTCCCGGGGAGCTGTTTTTT. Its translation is CASSRDRGPGELFF.

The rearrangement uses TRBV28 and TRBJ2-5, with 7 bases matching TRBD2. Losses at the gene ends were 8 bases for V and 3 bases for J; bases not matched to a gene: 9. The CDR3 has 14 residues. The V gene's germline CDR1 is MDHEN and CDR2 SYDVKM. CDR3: CASGLSGGEETQYF. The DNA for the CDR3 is TGTGCCAGCGGTCTGTCGGGGGGTGAAGAGACCCAGTACTTC.

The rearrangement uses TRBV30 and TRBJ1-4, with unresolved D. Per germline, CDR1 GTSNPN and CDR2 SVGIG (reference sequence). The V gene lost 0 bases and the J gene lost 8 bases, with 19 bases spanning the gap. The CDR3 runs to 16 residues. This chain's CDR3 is CAWSVHAPNSWEKLFF. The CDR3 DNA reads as TGTGCCTGGAGTGTACATGCCCCGAACAGCTGGGAAAAACTGTTTTTT.

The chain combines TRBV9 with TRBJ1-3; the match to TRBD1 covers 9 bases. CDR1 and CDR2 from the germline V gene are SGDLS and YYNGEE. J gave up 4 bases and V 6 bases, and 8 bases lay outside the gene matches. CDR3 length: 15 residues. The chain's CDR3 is CASTPSTGGGNTIYF. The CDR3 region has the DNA TGTGCCAGCACTCCTTCGACAGGGGGAGGAAACACCATATATTTT.